This TCR beta chain was documented in a study of neurological immune-mediated disorders. Study results and limitations: When the repertoires were grouped phylogenetically, those of 18 of the 34 multiple sclerosis patients came together in a single cluster of related CDR3 sequences, which points to a possible repertoire-level signature.

J was trimmed by 4 bases and V by 5 bases; bases with no gene match: 9. This CDR3 comprises 17 residues. Germline V gives CDR1 SGHAT, CDR2 FQNNGV. This clonotype was detected ten times or more. Antigen specificity is unknown. Time point meaning: longitudinal time-point 2. The cDNA was synthesized by 5'RACE incorporating 10-nucleotide random UMIs. TCRdb analysed the 5' RACE reads with MiXCR anew, one entry per CDR3 protein. Of tens of thousands of distinct CDR3 sequences in the sample, over 4.5% were seen once. The receptor's source is an older woman with multiple sclerosis. The V and J genes are TRBV11-2 and TRBJ2-2, with 11 bases that match TRBD1. Sample: PBMCs. This CDR3 reads CASSRGAGTGGTGELFF. The CDR3 coding sequence is TGTGCCAGCAGCCGGGGGGCCGGGACAGGGGGCACCGGGGAGCTGTTTTTT.